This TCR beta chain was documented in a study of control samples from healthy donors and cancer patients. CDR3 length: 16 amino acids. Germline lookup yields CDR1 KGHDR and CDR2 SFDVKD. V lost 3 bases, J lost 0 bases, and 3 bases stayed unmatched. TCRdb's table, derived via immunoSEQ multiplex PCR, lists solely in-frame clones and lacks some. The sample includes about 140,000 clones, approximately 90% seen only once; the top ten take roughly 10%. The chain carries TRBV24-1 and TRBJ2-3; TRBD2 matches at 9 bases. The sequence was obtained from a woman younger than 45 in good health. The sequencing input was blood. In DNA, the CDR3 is TGTGCCACCAGTGATGTAGCGGGGGAGAGCACAGATACGCAGTATTTT. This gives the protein CATSDVAGESTDTQYF.